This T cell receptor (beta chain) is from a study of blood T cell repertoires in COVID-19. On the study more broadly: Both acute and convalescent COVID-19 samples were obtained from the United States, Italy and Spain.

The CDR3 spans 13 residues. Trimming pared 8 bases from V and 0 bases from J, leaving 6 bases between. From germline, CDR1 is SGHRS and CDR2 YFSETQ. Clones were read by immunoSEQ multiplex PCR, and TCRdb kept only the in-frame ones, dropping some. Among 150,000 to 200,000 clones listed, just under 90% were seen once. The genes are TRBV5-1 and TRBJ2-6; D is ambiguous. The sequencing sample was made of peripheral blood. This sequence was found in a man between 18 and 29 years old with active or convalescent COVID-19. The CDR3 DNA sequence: TGCGCCAGTTCCCTCTCTGGGGCCAACGTCCTGACTTTC. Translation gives CASSLSGANVLTF.